The clone carrying this TCR beta chain was recorded many times. The antigen remains unidentified. The germline V gene has CDR1 MDHEN and CDR2 SYDVKM. This CDR3 contains 13 residues. Trimming at V came to 2 bases and at J to 10 bases, leaving 6 bases not matched to a gene. RNA transcripts were the source from which TCR beta CDR3 regions were amplified. Following a first-round RT-PCR that used HTBI primers, a second-round multiplex PCR was carried out. Each CDR3 protein gets one entry after TCRdb re-called the multiplex PCR reads with MiXCR. The table has more than 40,000 distinct CDR3 sequences, around 50% seen once. This sample was included in a study of Graves' ophthalmopathy and Graves' hyperthyroidism. Study results and limitations: Ophthalmopathy progression prediction by the model yielded a sensitivity of approximately 68% and a specificity of nearly 75%.

Under 3 months in duration, the ophthalmopathy in affected donors had moderate-to-severe activity, CAS ≥3 and NOSPECS ≥4. PBMCs had their origin in fresh peripheral blood (approximately 10 ml). The specimen sequenced was peripheral blood. The V gene is TRBV28, the J gene TRBJ1-2; TRBD1 aligns across 8 bases. The receptor's source is an adult man with Graves' ophthalmopathy. The CDR3 coding sequence is TGTGCCAGCAGTTTACTCAGGGGGCGCGACTACACCTTC. Translated, it gives CASSLLRGRDYTF.